The TCR beta chain described here comes from a study of blood T cells in healthy people across ages. This CDR3 has 14 residues. Trimming took 6 bases from V and 0 from J, leaving 9 bases between them. CDR1 KGHSH and CDR2 LQKENI come from the germline V gene. Study findings and constraints: No one knew whether donors had CMV, which possibly confounded expanded clonotype changes.

About this clonotype itself: Its target is not known.

The second PCR ran roughly 6 to 12 cycles with a sample-barcoded 5' primer and J-beta primers. TCRdb fed the 5' RACE reads into MiXCR, producing one record per CDR3 protein. This sample has hundreds of thousands of distinct CDR3 sequences, with 45% to 70% found just once. The V gene is TRBV18, the J gene TRBJ1-3; D is unresolved. The TCR sequence derives from a man between 40 and 49 years old in good health. The sequencing sample was made of blood. CDR3 coding DNA: TGTGCCAGCTCCTGGACGGACTCTGGAAACACCATATATTTT. Translated, it gives CASSWTDSGNTIYF.